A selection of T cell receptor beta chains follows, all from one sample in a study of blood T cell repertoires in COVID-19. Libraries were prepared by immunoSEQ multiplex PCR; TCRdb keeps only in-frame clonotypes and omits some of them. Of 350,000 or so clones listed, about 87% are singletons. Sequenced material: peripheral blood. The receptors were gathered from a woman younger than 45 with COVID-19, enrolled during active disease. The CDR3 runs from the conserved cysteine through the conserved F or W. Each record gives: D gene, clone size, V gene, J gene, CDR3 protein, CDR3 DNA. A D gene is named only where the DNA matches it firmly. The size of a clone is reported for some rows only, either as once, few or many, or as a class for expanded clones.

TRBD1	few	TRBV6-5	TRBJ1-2	CATFIGGYGYTF	TGTGCCACCTTTATAGGGGGCTACGGCTACACCTTC
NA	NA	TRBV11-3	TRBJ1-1	CASSSPDRPEAFF	TGTGCCAGCAGCTCTCCCGACAGGCCTGAAGCTTTCTTT
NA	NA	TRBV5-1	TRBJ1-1	CASSLDGRNTEAFF	TGCGCCAGCAGCTTGGATGGGAGGAACACTGAAGCTTTCTTT
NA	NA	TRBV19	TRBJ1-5	CASSIGPGGNQPQHF	TGTGCCAGTAGTATAGGACCGGGCGGGAATCAGCCCCAGCATTTT
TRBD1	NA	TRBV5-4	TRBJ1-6	CASSAGQGIAPLHF	TGTGCCAGCAGCGCCGGACAGGGGATAGCACCCCTCCACTTT
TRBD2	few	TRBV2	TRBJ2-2	CASITDGLAGAYTGELFF	TGTGCCAGCATCACGGACGGACTAGCGGGAGCGTACACCGGGGAGCTGTTTTTT
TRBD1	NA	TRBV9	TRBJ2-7	CASSVGGQAYEQYF	TGTGCCAGCAGCGTAGGGGGACAGGCCTACGAGCAGTACTTC
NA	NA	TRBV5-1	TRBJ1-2	CASSPADKLNGYTF	TGCGCCAGCAGCCCCGCGGACAAGTTGAATGGCTACACCTTC
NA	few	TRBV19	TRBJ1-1	CASSIGGYTEAFF	TGTGCCAGTAGTATCGGGGGGTACACTGAAGCTTTCTTT
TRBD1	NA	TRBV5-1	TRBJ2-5	CASSVGTAQESQYF	TGCGCCAGCAGCGTGGGGACAGCACAAGAGAGCCAGTACTTC
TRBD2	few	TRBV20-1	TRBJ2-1	CSASLLAGAPYNEQFF	TGCAGTGCTAGTCTGCTAGCGGGAGCCCCCTACAATGAGCAGTTCTTC
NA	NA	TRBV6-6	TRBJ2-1	CASSYSPNLSYNEQFF	TGTGCCAGCAGTTACTCGCCTAACCTCTCCTACAATGAGCAGTTCTTC
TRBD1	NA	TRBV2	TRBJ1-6	CASSGTGSHNSPLHF	TGTGCCAGCAGTGGGACAGGGTCCCATAATTCACCCCTCCACTTT
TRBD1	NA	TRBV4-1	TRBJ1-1	CASSQPQGTEAFF	TGCGCCAGCAGCCAACCACAGGGGACTGAAGCTTTCTTT
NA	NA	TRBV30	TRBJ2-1	CAWIRDSSFYNEQFF	TGTGCCTGGATTCGGGACTCCTCTTTCTACAATGAGCAGTTCTTC
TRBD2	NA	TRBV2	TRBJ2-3	CASKGLRTDTQYF	TGTGCCAGCAAGGGACTACGCACAGATACGCAGTATTTT
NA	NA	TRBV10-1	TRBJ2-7	CASSEGFRGAEQYF	TGCGCCAGCAGTGAGGGTTTTCGGGGAGCCGAGCAGTACTTC
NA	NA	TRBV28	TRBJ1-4	CASSMFTATNEKLFF	TGTGCCAGCAGCATGTTCACTGCAACTAATGAAAAACTGTTTTTT
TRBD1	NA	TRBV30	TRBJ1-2	CAWKTQGQNYGYTF	TGTGCCTGGAAAACTCAGGGACAGAACTATGGCTACACCTTC
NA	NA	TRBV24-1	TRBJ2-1	CATSDSRQAVEQFF	TGTGCCACCAGTGATTCGCGACAGGCAGTTGAGCAGTTCTTC
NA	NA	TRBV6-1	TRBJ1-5	CASSEIGEGQPQHF	TGTGCCAGCAGTGAAATAGGGGAGGGTCAGCCCCAGCATTTT
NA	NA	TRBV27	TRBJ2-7	CASSPGTLPIGEQYF	TGTGCCAGCAGTCCCGGGACTCTACCGATTGGGGAGCAGTACTTC
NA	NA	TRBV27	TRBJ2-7	CASGYPGLGGGEQYF	TGTGCCAGCGGCTACCCTGGGTTAGGGGGTGGTGAGCAGTACTTC
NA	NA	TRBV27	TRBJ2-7	CASSFGQSYEQYF	TGTGCCAGCAGTTTCGGACAGTCCTACGAGCAGTACTTC
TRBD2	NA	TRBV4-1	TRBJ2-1	CASSEEGRGYNEQFF	TGCGCCAGCAGCGAAGAGGGGAGGGGCTACAATGAGCAGTTCTTC
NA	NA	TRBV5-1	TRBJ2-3	CASSLGAPTDTQYF	TGCGCCAGCAGCTTGGGAGCCCCCACAGATACGCAGTATTTT
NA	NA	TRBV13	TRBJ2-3	CASSALGAGDTQYF	TGTGCCAGCAGCGCATTAGGGGCTGGAGATACGCAGTATTTT
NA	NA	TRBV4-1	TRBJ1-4	CASSQEGRGSEKLFF	TGCGCCAGCAGCCAAGAAGGCCGGGGGAGTGAAAAACTGTTTTTT
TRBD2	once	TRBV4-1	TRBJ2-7	CASSQGWASGDEQYF	TGCGCCAGCAGCCAAGGGTGGGCTAGCGGGGACGAGCAGTACTTC
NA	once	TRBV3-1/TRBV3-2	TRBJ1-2	CASSLNISYTF	TGTGCCAGCAGCCTTAACATAAGCTACACCTTC
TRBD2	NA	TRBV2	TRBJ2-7	CASTPKGGTSASYEQYF	TGTGCCAGCACCCCCAAGGGAGGGACTAGCGCTAGCTACGAGCAGTACTTC
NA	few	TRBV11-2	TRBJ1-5	CASSLDPYSNQPQHF	TGTGCCAGCAGCTTAGATCCTTATAGCAATCAGCCCCAGCATTTT
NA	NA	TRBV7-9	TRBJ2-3	CASSLASSTDTQYF	TGTGCCAGCAGCTTAGCTTCTAGCACAGATACGCAGTATTTT
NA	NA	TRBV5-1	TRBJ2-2	CASSLTGWDGELFF	TGCGCCAGCAGCTTGACGGGATGGGACGGGGAGCTGTTTTTT
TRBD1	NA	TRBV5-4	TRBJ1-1	CASSISGGATEAFF	TGTGCCAGCAGCATCTCAGGGGGCGCGACTGAAGCTTTCTTT
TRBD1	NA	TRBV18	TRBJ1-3	CASSPDAGTGSGNTIYF	TGTGCCAGCTCACCCGACGCTGGGACAGGTAGCGGAAACACCATATATTTT
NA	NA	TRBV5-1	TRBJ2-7	CASSLVTGPSYEQYF	TGCGCCAGCAGCTTGGTAACAGGCCCGTCCTACGAGCAGTACTTC
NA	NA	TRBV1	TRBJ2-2	CTSPTRETGTGELFF	TGCACCTCCCCGACGAGGGAAACTGGCACCGGGGAGCTGTTTTTT
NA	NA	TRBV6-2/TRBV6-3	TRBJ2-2	CASSSHFTPGELFF	TGTGCCAGCAGTTCCCATTTTACTCCCGGGGAGCTGTTTTTT
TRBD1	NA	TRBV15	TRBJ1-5	CATSRDRGSNQPQHF	TGTGCCACCAGCAGGGACAGGGGGAGTAATCAGCCCCAGCATTTT
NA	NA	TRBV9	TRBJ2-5	CASSALPAGNQETQYF	TGTGCCAGCAGCGCCTTACCGGCGGGAAATCAAGAGACCCAGTACTTC
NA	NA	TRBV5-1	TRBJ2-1	CASSFNGLYNEQFF	TGCGCCAGCAGCTTTAACGGACTCTACAATGAGCAGTTCTTC
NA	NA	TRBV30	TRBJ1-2	CAWKGVYGYTF	TGTGCCTGGAAAGGGGTTTATGGCTACACCTTC
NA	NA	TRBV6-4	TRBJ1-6	CARPGHIRSYNSPLHF	TGTGCCAGGCCGGGACATATTCGCTCCTATAATTCACCCCTCCACTTT
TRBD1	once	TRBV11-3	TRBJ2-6	CASSRQGTSGANVLTF	TGTGCCAGCAGCCGACAGGGAACGTCCGGGGCCAACGTCCTGACTTTC
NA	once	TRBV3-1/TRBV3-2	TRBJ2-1	CASSPDLNNEQFF	TGTGCCAGCAGCCCGGACTTAAACAATGAGCAGTTCTTC
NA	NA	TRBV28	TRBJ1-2	CASSFFQGYGYTF	TGTGCCAGCAGTTTCTTCCAGGGCTATGGCTACACCTTC
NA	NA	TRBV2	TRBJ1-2	CASSERTAAYVGYTF	TGTGCCAGCAGTGAACGGACAGCCGCCTATGTAGGCTACACCTTC
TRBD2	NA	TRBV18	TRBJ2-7	CASSPDRGSWEQYF	TGTGCCAGCTCACCAGATCGCGGGAGTTGGGAGCAGTACTTC
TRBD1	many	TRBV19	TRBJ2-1	CASSIGTGTELFF	TGTGCCAGTAGTATTGGGACCGGGACAGAGCTGTTCTTC
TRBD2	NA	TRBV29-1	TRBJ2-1	CSVHSGRANEQFF	TGCAGCGTTCATAGCGGGAGGGCCAATGAGCAGTTCTTC
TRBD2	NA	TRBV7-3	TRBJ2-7	CASSLRAGGPGHEQYF	TGTGCCAGCAGCTTACGGGCGGGAGGGCCTGGCCACGAGCAGTACTTC
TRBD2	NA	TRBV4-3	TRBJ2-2	CASSQALAGGPGGELFF	TGCGCCAGCAGCCAGGCGCTAGCGGGAGGGCCCGGCGGGGAGCTGTTTTTT
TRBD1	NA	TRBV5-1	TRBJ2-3	CASSTGTGGTDTQYF	TGCGCCAGCAGCACCGGGACAGGGGGCACAGATACGCAGTATTTT
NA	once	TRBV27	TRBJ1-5	CASSLSGAYSNQPQHF	TGTGCCAGCAGTTTATCTGGGGCGTATAGCAATCAGCCCCAGCATTTT
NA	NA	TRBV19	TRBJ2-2	CASSPPRVTGELFF	TGTGCCAGTAGTCCCCCTCGGGTAACCGGGGAGCTGTTTTTT
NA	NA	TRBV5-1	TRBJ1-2	CASSSPEGGGGYTF	TGCGCCAGCAGCTCCCCGGAGGGAGGAGGTGGCTACACCTTC
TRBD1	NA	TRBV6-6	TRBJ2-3	CASRTTGGSTDTQYF	TGTGCCAGCAGAACGACAGGGGGCAGCACAGATACGCAGTATTTT